Shown below are 21 T cell receptor beta chains from a single sample sequenced in a study of cytomegalovirus exposure and HLA in healthy donors. Primers included in the PCR were 60 Vbeta and 13 Jbeta primers. Here immunoSEQ multiplex PCR was the method, and the copy in TCRdb shows in-frame clones only, minus some. Counted here are 85,000 to 120,000 clones, around 71% occurring once; the ten biggest clones make up 0.65% to 0.85%. The source material was PBMCs. These receptors were collected from a boy aged 5-17 years in good health and CMV-seronegative.

The rearrangement joins TRBV2 to TRBJ2-5; tentatively, D is TRBD1 (6 bases). V was trimmed by 6 bases and J by 4 bases, leaving 18 bases between them. CDR1 and CDR2 from the germline V gene are SNHLY and FYNNEI. This CDR3 has 15 amino acids. The chain's CDR3 is CASRGASRVGETQYF. CDR3 nucleotide sequence: TGTGCCAGCAGGGGGGCTAGTAGGGTCGGAGAGACCCAGTACTTC. Drawing the rest from reference TRBV2 and TRBJ2-5, the complete variable domain is EPEVTQTPSHQVTQMGQEVILRCVPISNHLYFYWYRQILGQKVEFLVSFYNNEISEKSEIFDDQFSVERPDGSNFTLKIRSTKLEDSAMYFCASRGASRVGETQYFGPGTRLLVL.

In DNA, the CDR3 is TGTGCCAGCAGCGCAACGGTGTATACAGGCGAGCAGTTCTTC. It specifies CASSATVYTGEQFF. The rearrangement links TRBV7-9 to TRBJ2-1; possible D gene TRBD1, 5 bases. Germline V gene sequence: CDR1 SEHNR, CDR2 FQNEAQ (reference sequence). Trimming removed 5 bases at V and 10 bases at J, with 18 bases between. The CDR3 spans 14 residues.

In the case of this clone: The sample holds other DNA sequences that translate to the same CDR3. The CDR3 sequence is CATSRDRGGYGYTF. For the CDR3, the DNA is TGTGCCACCAGCAGGGACAGGGGGGGCTATGGCTACACCTTC. The gene calls are TRBV15 and TRBJ1-2; TRBD1 agrees at 10 bases. Germline V lookup: CDR1 LNHNV, CDR2 YYDKDF (reference sequence). Germline trimming cut 3 bases from V and 4 bases from J; bases unmatched to any gene: 2. This CDR3 spans 14 amino acids.

The chain carries TRBV6-1 and TRBJ1-5; D is possibly TRBD1 (5 bases). Germline V CDR1 and CDR2: MNHNS, SASEGT. The ends were cut back, 5 bases at V and 11 bases at J, with 16 bases in the middle. The CDR3 extends over 13 amino acids. This CDR3 reads CASSLPGWGAQHF. CDR3 DNA: TGTGCCAGCAGTCTCCCTGGTTGGGGGGCCCAGCATTTT.

This clone was picked up a small number of times. The chain couples TRBV6-5 to TRBJ2-3, with 10 bases aligning to TRBD2. With V trimmed by 7 bases and J by 3 bases, 4 bases remained unmatched. There are 14 residues in the CDR3. Per germline, CDR1 MNHEY and CDR2 SVGAGI. As DNA, the CDR3 is TGTGCCAGCACCAGCGGGAGGGGGACAGATACGCAGTATTTT. Its translation: CASTSGRGTDTQYF.

In DNA form, the CDR3 reads TGTGCCAGCAGCCCTGGTAGCGGGAGGCCACAGCAGTATTTT. Encoded protein: CASSPGSGRPQQYF. The J gene is TRBJ2-3, the V gene TRBV7-6; 10 bases line up with TRBD2. This CDR3 comprises 14 residues. From germline, CDR1 is SGHVS and CDR2 FNYEAQ. The V gene end was trimmed by 5 bases and the J gene end by 11 bases; junction bases not matched to a gene: 10.

The chain links TRBV7-2 to TRBJ1-4; no firm D call. The CDR3 covers 15 residues. V dropped 5 bases and J dropped 3 bases, with 13 bases sitting between them. Germline CDR1 reads SGHTA; CDR2 reads FQGNSA. CDR3 sequence: CASSPQRVANEKLFF. Here the CDR3 DNA reads TGTGCCAGCAGCCCCCAACGGGTAGCTAATGAAAAACTGTTTTTT.

This clone was counted once. The chain uses TRBV18 and TRBJ2-7, with a weak D call TRBD2 (6 bases). V shed 6 bases and J shed 0 bases, with 15 bases lying between them. This CDR3 region has 15 residues. Germline V gene data show CDR1 as KGHSH and CDR2 as LQKENI. CDR3 sequence reads: CASSPTRTGSYEQYF. CDR3 sequence (DNA): TGTGCCAGCTCTCCGACTAGGACGGGCTCCTACGAGCAGTACTTC.

This clone has a single count. V is TRBV30 and J is TRBJ1-1, with TRBD1 matching over 9 bases. Looked up from germline, CDR1 is GTSNPN and CDR2 is SVGIG (reference sequence). J was trimmed by 12 bases and V by 0 bases; bases with no gene match: 2. The CDR3 extends over 11 amino acids. In DNA form, the CDR3 reads TGTGCCTGGAGTGTACAGGGGGCGACTTTCTTT. This encodes CAWSVQGATFF.

The J gene is TRBJ1-5, the V gene TRBV25-1, with a possible D match to TRBD1 (5 bases). Trimming cost V 6 bases and J 0 bases, with 9 bases left between them. This CDR3 is built from 14 residues. Germline loops: CDR1 MGHDK, CDR2 SYGVNS. The CDR3 DNA is TGTGCCAGCAGCCGACAGACTAGCAATCAGCCCCAGCATTTT. Translation gives CASSRQTSNQPQHF.

This clone was recorded only once. V gene TRBV9 combines with J gene TRBJ1-1; D unclear. Germline assignment: CDR1 SGDLS and CDR2 YYNGEE. Trimming took 0 bases from V and 2 from J, leaving 8 bases between them. This CDR3 has 14 residues. Here the CDR3 reads CASSVDRANTEAFF. CDR3 in DNA: TGTGCCAGCAGCGTAGATCGAGCCAACACTGAAGCTTTCTTT.

The chain links TRBV5-4 to TRBJ2-1; a weak D match, TRBD2 (6 bases). The germline gives CDR1 SGHNT, CDR2 YYREEE (reference sequence). V was cut by 4 bases and J by 7 bases, with 18 bases left in between. The CDR3 consists of 15 residues. The DNA of the CDR3 is TGTGCCAGCAGCCCCACGCGGGGCATAGGGAATGAGCAGTTCTTC. Its protein product is CASSPTRGIGNEQFF.

This clone has more than one count but fewer than ten. The CDR3 bases are TGTGCCTGGAGTGTCCCAGGATCAATCAATGAGCAGTTCTTC. Residues: CAWSVPGSINEQFF. The chain carries TRBV30 and TRBJ2-1; D gene uncertain. Germline V gene sequence: CDR1 GTSNPN, CDR2 SVGIG (reference sequence). The CDR3 spans 14 residues. Trimming took off 0 bases at V and 6 bases at J, with 12 bases between the two ends.

The chain joins TRBV28 to TRBJ2-7, with D perhaps TRBD1 (5 bases). CDR1 and CDR2 from the germline V gene are MDHEN and SYDVKM. The CDR3 sequence is 15 residues long. V was cut by 4 bases and J by 0 bases, with 13 bases left in between. This CDR3 is CASSSMAGPSYEQYF. The CDR3 DNA sequence: TGTGCCAGCAGTTCTATGGCAGGGCCCTCCTACGAGCAGTACTTC. Full variable domain (rest looked up from reference TRBV28 and TRBJ2-7): DVKVTQSSRYLVKRTGEKVFLECVQDMDHENMFWYRQDPGLGLRLIYFSYDVKMKEKGDIPEGYSVSREKKERFSLILESASTNQTSMYLCASSSMAGPSYEQYFGPGTRLTVT.

This clone was counted between two and nine times. CDR3 protein: CASRGTYEQYF. In nucleotides, the CDR3 is TGTGCCAGCCGGGGGACCTACGAGCAGTACTTC. The J gene is TRBJ2-7, the V gene TRBV28; perhaps TRBD2 as D (6 bases). The CDR3 length is 11 residues. Germline CDR1 MDHEN, CDR2 SYDVKM. V lost 8 bases, J lost 2 bases, and 7 bases lay in between.

This clone was seen ten or more times. The chain is built from TRBV7-7 and TRBJ1-1; 7 positions agree with TRBD1. J lost 3 bases, V lost 5 bases, and 3 bases had no gene match. The CDR3 totals 13 residues. From germline, CDR1 is SSHAT and CDR2 FNYEAQ (reference sequence). CDR3 in amino acids: CASSRDSYTEAFF. CDR3 nucleotide sequence: TGTGCCAGCAGCAGGGACAGTTACACTGAAGCTTTCTTT.

The V call is TRBV7-9, the J call TRBJ1-4, with TRBD1 as a possible D gene (5 bases). The CDR3 sequence is 15 residues long. V dropped 5 bases and J dropped 7 bases, with 17 bases sitting between them. The germline CDR1 and CDR2 sequences are SEHNR and FQNEAQ (reference sequence). Here the CDR3 DNA reads TGTGCCAGCAGCCCGGAAGGGGCTGTGATTGAAAAACTGTTTTTT. Its translation is CASSPEGAVIEKLFF.

The chain is built from TRBV14 and TRBJ2-7, with a tentative D call TRBD1 (6 bases). Germline loops: CDR1 SGHDN, CDR2 FVKESK. Trimming shortened V by 6 bases and J by 4 bases, and 10 bases separated the two germline ends. The CDR3 contains 12 residues. For the CDR3, the DNA is TGTGCCAGCAGTCTTAGGGGGTACGAGCAGTACTTC. Translation: CASSLRGYEQYF.

The chain links TRBV30 to TRBJ2-5; 8 nucleotides line up with TRBD1. The CDR3 totals 13 residues. V dropped 3 bases and J dropped 5; count of bases not matched to a gene: 5. Germline V gives CDR1 GTSNPN, CDR2 SVGIG (reference sequence). CDR3 bases: TGTGCCTGGAGCCTACAGGGGGTCGAGACCCAGTACTTC. This sequence encodes CAWSLQGVETQYF.

V usage is TRBV13 and J usage is TRBJ2-3; maybe TRBD2 (5 bases). The germline V and J ends were trimmed by 3 bases and 3 bases, with 13 bases remaining between them. CDR1 is PRHDT, CDR2 FYEKMQ, per germline (reference sequence). This CDR3 is built from 15 residues. The CDR3, as DNA: TGTGCCAGCAGCTTTTGGGCGGGCCCGACAGATACGCAGTATTTT. This gives the protein CASSFWAGPTDTQYF.

The chain combines TRBV28 with TRBJ1-5; no clear D gene. CDR3 length: 14 residues. CDR1 is MDHEN, CDR2 SYDVKM, per germline. The V end was cut by 10 bases, the J end by 3 bases, with 16 bases between. The DNA of the CDR3 is TGTGCCACCCGAGGAGGGCTAGACAATCAGCCCCAGCATTTT. Its protein product is CATRGGLDNQPQHF.